Sequencing of this T cell receptor (beta chain) was carried out in a study of T-cell memory formation after mild COVID-19. At the level of the study: Largely donor-specific sequence clusters came from two donors.

One entry per CDR3 protein, called by TCRdb with MiXCR from the 5' RACE reads. The table shows a few hundred thousand distinct CDR3 sequences, with around 15% occurring only once. This clonotype has more than one count but fewer than ten. The receptor was isolated from a man younger than 35 who had mild COVID-19 (a few samples of this study predate the infection). Cell type and time point are not known. Sequenced sample: PBMCs or a T cell subset sorted from them (not recorded which).

For the CDR3, the DNA is TGTGCCAGCAGCCCGGGACTAGCGGGGGGCTTGGATACGCAGTATTTT. Its protein is CASSPGLAGGLDTQYF. The V gene is TRBV7-3, the J gene TRBJ2-3; 15 nucleotides align to TRBD2. The CDR3 has 16 amino acids. V shed 5 bases, J shed 6 bases, and the junction held 6 bases outside the gene matches. The V gene's germline CDR1 is SGHTA and CDR2 FQGTGA. The full variable domain, its missing parts supplied by reference TRBV7-3 and TRBJ2-3, is GAGVSQTPSNKVTEKGKYVELRCDPISGHTALYWYRQSLGQGPEFLIYFQGTGAADDSGLPNDRFFAVRPEGSVSTLKIQRTERGDSAVYLCASSPGLAGGLDTQYFGPGTRLTVL.